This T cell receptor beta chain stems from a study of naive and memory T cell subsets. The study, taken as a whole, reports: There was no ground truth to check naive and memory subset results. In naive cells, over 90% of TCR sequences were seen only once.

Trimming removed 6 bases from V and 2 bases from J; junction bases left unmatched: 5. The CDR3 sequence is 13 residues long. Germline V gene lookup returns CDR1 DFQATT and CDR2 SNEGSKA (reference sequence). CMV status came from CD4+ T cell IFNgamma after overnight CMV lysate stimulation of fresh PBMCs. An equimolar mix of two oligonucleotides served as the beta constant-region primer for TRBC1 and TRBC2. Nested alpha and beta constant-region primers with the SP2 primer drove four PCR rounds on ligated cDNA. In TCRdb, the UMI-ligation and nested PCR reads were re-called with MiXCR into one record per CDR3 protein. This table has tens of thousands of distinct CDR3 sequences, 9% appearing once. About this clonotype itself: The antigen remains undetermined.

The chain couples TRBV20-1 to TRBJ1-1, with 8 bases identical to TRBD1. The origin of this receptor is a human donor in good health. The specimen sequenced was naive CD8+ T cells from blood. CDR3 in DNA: TGCAGTGCCCGAACAGGGGGTAACACTGAAGCTTTCTTT. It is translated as CSARTGGNTEAFF.